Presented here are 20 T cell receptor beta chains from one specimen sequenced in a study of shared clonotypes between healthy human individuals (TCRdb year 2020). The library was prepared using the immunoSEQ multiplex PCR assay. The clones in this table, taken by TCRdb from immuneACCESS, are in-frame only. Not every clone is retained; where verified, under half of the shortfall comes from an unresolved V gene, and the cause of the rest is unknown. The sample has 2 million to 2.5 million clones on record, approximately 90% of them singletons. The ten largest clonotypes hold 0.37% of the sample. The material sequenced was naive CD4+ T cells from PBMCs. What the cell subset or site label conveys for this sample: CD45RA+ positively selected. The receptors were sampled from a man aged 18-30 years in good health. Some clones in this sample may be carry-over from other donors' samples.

As DNA, the CDR3 is TGCGCCAGCAGTCGAGCCGGGGAGCTGTTTTTT. Residues: CASSRAGELFF. J is TRBJ2-2 and V is TRBV23-1, with no clear D. TRBV23-1 is noted as an ORF with a role that remains uncertain. The CDR3 covers 11 residues. The V and J ends lost 4 bases and 6 bases respectively, with 3 bases between them.

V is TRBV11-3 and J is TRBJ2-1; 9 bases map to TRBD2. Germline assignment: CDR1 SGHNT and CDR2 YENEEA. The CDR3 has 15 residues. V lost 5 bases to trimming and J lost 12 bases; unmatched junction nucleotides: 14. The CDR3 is CASSHLNSGSNRQFF. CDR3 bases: TGTGCCAGCAGCCATCTTAATAGCGGGAGTAATCGGCAGTTCTTC.

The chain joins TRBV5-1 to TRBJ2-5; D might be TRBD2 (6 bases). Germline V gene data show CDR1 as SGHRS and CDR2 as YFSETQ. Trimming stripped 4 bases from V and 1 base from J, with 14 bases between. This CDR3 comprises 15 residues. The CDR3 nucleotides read TGCGCCAGCAGCATACCGGGACTCGGCCAAGAGACCCAGTACTTC. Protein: CASSIPGLGQETQYF.

CDR3 residues: CAWAGQGVGSGYTF. Here the CDR3 DNA reads TGTGCCTGGGCAGGACAGGGGGTGGGCAGTGGCTACACCTTC. The V and J genes are TRBV30 and TRBJ1-2, with 10 positions matching TRBD1. The CDR3 is 14 amino acids. CDR1 is GTSNPN and CDR2 is SVGIG in the germline V gene (reference sequence). V was pared by 5 bases and J by 7 bases, with 10 bases of the junction left unmatched.

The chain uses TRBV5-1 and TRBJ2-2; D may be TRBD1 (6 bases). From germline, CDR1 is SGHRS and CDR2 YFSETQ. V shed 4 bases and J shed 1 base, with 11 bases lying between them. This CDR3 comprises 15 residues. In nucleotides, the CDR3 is TGCGCCAGCAGCCTACTGACAGGGAACACCGGGGAGCTGTTTTTT. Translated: CASSLLTGNTGELFF.

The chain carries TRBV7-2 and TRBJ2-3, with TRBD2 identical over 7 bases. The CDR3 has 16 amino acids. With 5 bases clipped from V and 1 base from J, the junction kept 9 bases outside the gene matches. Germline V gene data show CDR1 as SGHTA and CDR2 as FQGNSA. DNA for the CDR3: TGTGCCAGCAGCCCCGGCGGGAGTGGAGGCACAGATACGCAGTATTTT. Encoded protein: CASSPGGSGGTDTQYF.

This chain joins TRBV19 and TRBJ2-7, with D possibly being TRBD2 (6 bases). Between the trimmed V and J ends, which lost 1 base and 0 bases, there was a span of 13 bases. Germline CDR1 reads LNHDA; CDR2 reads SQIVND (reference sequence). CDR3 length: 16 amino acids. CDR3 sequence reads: CASSIAPGSNSYEQYF. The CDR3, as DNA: TGTGCCAGTAGTATAGCACCCGGGAGTAACTCCTACGAGCAGTACTTC. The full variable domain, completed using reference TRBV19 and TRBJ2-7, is DGGITQSPKYLFRKEGQNVTLSCEQNLNHDAMYWYRQDPGQGLRLIYYSQIVNDFQKGDIAEGYSVSREKKESFPLTVTSAQKNPTAFYLCASSIAPGSNSYEQYFGPGTRLTVT.

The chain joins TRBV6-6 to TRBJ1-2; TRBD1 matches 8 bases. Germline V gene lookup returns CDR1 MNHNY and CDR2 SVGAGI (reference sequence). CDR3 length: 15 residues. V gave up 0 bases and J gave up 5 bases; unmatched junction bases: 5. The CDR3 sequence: CASSYSTGAKYGYTF. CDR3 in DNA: TGTGCCAGCAGTTACTCGACAGGGGCCAAATATGGCTACACCTTC.

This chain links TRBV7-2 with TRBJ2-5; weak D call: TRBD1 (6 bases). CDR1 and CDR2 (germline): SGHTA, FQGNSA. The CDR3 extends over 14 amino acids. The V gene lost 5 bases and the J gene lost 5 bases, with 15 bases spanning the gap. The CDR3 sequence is CASSNDRWSETQYF. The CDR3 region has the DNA TGTGCCAGCAGCAACGACAGGTGGTCTGAGACCCAGTACTTC.

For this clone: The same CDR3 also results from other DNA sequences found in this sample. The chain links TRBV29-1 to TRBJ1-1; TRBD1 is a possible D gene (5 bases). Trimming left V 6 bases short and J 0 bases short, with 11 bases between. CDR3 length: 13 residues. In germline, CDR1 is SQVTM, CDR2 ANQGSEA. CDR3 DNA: TGCAGCGTCGAGCGACAGCTGAACACTGAAGCTTTCTTT. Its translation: CSVERQLNTEAFF.

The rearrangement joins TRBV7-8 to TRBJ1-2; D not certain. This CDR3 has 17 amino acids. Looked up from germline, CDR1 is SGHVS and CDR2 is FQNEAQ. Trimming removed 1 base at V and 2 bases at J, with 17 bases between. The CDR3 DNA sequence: TGTGCCAGCAGCTTAGGGTTTCGGCCAACTCCCAACTATGGCTACACCTTC. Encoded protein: CASSLGFRPTPNYGYTF.

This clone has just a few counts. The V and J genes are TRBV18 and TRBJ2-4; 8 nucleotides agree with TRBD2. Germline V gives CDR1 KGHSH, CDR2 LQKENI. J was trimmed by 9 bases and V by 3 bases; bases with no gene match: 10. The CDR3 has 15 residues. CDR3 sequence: CASSPTGGYAGIQYF. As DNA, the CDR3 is TGTGCCAGCTCACCTACGGGAGGGTACGCGGGCATTCAGTACTTC.

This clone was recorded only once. The CDR3: CASSPPGRTNYGYTF. The CDR3 region has the DNA TGTGCCAGCTCACCTCCGGGACGGACTAACTATGGCTACACCTTC. The chain links TRBV18 to TRBJ1-2; D possibly corresponds to TRBD1 (5 bases). V was cut by 3 bases and J by 0 bases, with 11 bases left in between. Germline CDR1 is KGHSH and CDR2 is LQKENI. CDR3 length: 15 residues.

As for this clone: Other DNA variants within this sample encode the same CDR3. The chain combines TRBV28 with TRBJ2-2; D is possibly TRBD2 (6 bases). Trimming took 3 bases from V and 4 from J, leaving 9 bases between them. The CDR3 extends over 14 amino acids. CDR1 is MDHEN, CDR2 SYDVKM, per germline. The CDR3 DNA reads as TGTGCCAGCAGTTTGGGGGGAACCACCGGGGAGCTGTTTTTT. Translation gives CASSLGGTTGELFF.

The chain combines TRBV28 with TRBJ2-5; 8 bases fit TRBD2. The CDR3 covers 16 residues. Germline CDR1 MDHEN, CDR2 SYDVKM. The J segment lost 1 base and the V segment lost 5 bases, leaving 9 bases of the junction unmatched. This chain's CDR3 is CASSILPGGPQETQYF. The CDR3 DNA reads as TGTGCCAGCAGTATTCTTCCGGGGGGGCCCCAAGAGACCCAGTACTTC.

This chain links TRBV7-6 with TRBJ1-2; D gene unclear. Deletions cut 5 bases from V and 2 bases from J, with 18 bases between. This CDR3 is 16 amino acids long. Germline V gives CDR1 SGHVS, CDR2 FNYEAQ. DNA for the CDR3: TGTGCCAGCAGCCGGTCCCCCGGACGGGTCAACTATGGCTACACCTTC. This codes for CASSRSPGRVNYGYTF.

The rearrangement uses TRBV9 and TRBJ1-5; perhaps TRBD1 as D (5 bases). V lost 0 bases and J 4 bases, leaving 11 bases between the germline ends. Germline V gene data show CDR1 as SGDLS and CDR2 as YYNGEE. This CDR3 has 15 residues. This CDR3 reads CASSVEGRTNQPQHF. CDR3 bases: TGTGCCAGCAGCGTAGAAGGACGGACAAATCAGCCCCAGCATTTT.

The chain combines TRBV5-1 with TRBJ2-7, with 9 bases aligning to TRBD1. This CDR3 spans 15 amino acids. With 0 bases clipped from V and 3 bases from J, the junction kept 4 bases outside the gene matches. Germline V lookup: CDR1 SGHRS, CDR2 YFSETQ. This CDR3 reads CASSLAPGQGYEQYF. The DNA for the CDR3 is TGCGCCAGCAGCTTGGCACCGGGACAGGGCTACGAGCAGTACTTC.

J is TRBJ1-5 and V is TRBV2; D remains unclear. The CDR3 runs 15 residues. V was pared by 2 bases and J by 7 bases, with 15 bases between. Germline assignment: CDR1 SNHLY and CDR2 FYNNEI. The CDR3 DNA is TGTGCCAGCAGTGAAACCCTGAAGGGTCTCCAGCCCCAGCATTTT. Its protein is CASSETLKGLQPQHF.

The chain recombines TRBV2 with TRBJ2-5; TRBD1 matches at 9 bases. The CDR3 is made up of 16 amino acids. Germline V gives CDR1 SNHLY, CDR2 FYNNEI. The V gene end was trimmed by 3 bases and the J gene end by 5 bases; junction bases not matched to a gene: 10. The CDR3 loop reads CASSDVLTGGLETQYF. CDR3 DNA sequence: TGTGCCAGCAGTGATGTCCTCACAGGGGGCTTGGAGACCCAGTACTTC.